The rows below give T cell receptor beta chains drawn from one sample of a study of blood T cell repertoires in COVID-19. Assay used: immunoSEQ multiplex PCR; TCRdb lists only in-frame clones, some missing. This sample carries 170,000 or so clones, about 90% of them seen once, and the ten largest clones take 9% to 10%. The sequenced material came from PBMCs or T cells enriched from blood (not recorded which). The receptors here all came from a young woman who had recovered from COVID-19. Each CDR3 is given with its conserved first and last residue. The order of the fields is D gene, CDR3 length, V gene, J gene, clone size, CDR3 protein, CDR3 DNA. The D gene is left open where the match is weak. Size is stated for part of the rows, as once, few or many counts, or as a class when the clone is expanded.

>NA|15|TRBV7-9|TRBJ1-5|few
CASSLESGSNQPQHF
TGTGCCAGCAGCTTAGAGAGCGGAAGCAATCAGCCCCAGCATTTT
>TRBD1|14|TRBV6-6|TRBJ1-6|NA
CASSPGTGYSPLHF
TGTGCCAGCAGCCCCGGGACAGGGTATTCACCCCTCCACTTT
>NA|16|TRBV23-1|TRBJ2-5|NA
CASSQPQRGFMETQYF
TGCGCCAGCAGTCAGCCTCAACGGGGGTTTATGGAGACCCAGTACTTC
>TRBD2|19|TRBV24-1|TRBJ2-3|NA
CATSDLSGTSGLHTDTQYF
TGTGCCACCAGTGACTTAAGTGGGACTAGCGGATTACACACAGATACGCAGTATTTT
>TRBD1|14|TRBV11-2|TRBJ1-1|NA
CASSLTGAATEAFF
TGTGCCAGCAGCCTGACAGGGGCCGCCACTGAAGCTTTCTTT
>TRBD1|14|TRBV5-1|TRBJ1-2|NA
CASSTRQGSYGYTF
TGCGCCAGCAGCACCAGACAGGGGAGCTATGGCTACACCTTC
>NA|17|TRBV28|TRBJ1-2|NA
CASNHGGGVDGFYGYTF
TGTGCCAGCAACCATGGGGGGGGCGTTGATGGGTTCTATGGCTACACCTTC
>NA|16|TRBV19|TRBJ1-2|NA
CASSPPQTVTIYGYTF
TGTGCCAGTAGTCCGCCCCAAACAGTCACCATCTATGGCTACACCTTC
>TRBD1|14|TRBV10-2|TRBJ2-1|NA
CATEGQGANNEQFF
TGCGCCACCGAGGGACAGGGGGCAAACAATGAGCAGTTCTTC
>TRBD2|17|TRBV4-3|TRBJ2-5|few
CASSQEGASGGFETQYF
TGCGCCAGCAGCCAAGAGGGGGCTAGCGGGGGGTTCGAGACCCAGTACTTC
>TRBD1|13|TRBV28|TRBJ1-1|NA
CASRTGGNTEAFF
TGTGCCAGCCGGACAGGGGGTAACACTGAAGCTTTCTTT
>NA|14|TRBV29-1|TRBJ2-7|NA
CSVVVAGDGYEQYF
TGCAGCGTTGTGGTTGCAGGGGACGGGTACGAGCAGTACTTC
>NA|14|TRBV13|TRBJ1-2|NA
CASSLGGRSYGYTF
TGTGCCAGCAGCTTAGGGGGCAGGTCTTATGGCTACACCTTC
>TRBD1|15|TRBV27|TRBJ1-2|once
CASSRTPGQEAGYTF
TGTGCCAGCAGTCGAACCCCGGGACAGGAGGCTGGCTACACCTTC
>NA|13|TRBV5-4|TRBJ1-2|NA
CASSLAGVNGYTF
TGTGCCAGCAGCTTGGCCGGTGTTAATGGCTACACCTTC
>NA|13|TRBV7-2|TRBJ2-1|NA
CASSLIAYNEQFF
TGTGCCAGCAGCTTAATTGCGTACAATGAGCAGTTCTTC
>NA|16|TRBV6-6|TRBJ1-5|NA
CASSSYSGASNQPQHF
TGTGCCAGCAGTTCTTACTCTGGGGCTAGCAATCAGCCCCAGCATTTT
>TRBD2|15|TRBV14|TRBJ2-7|NA
CASSQVAGVPYEQYF
TGTGCCAGCAGCCAAGTTGCGGGGGTCCCCTACGAGCAGTACTTC
>TRBD2|14|TRBV27|TRBJ2-5|once
CASSPREGHETQYF
TGTGCCAGCAGTCCCCGGGAGGGCCACGAGACCCAGTACTTC
>NA|16|TRBV6-4|TRBJ2-7|NA
CASSQNQGNRRYEQYF
TGTGCCAGCAGTCAAAATCAGGGGAATCGCAGGTACGAGCAGTACTTC
>NA|16|TRBV4-3|TRBJ2-1|NA
CASSQDLSPYYNEQFF
TGCGCCAGCAGCCAAGATCTGAGCCCTTACTACAATGAGCAGTTCTTC
>TRBD1|18|TRBV19|TRBJ1-5|NA
CASSILTGAKYSNQPQHF
TGTGCCAGTAGTATCCTAACAGGGGCCAAATATAGCAATCAGCCCCAGCATTTT
>TRBD1|15|TRBV9|TRBJ2-7|NA
CASSPGQRLSYEQYF
TGTGCCAGCAGCCCGGGACAGAGGTTATCCTACGAGCAGTACTTC
>TRBD1|13|TRBV29-1|TRBJ1-1|few
CSVLRGENTEAFF
TGCAGCGTCCTCAGGGGGGAGAACACTGAAGCTTTCTTT
>NA|12|TRBV11-2|TRBJ2-5|once
CASSLGVETQYF
TGTGCCAGCAGCTTAGGAGTTGAGACCCAGTACTTC
>NA|15|TRBV5-3|TRBJ1-3|NA
CARSPRAGGGNTIYF
TGTGCCAGAAGCCCCCGAGCGGGGGGGGGAAACACCATATATTTT